This TCR beta chain was captured in a study of blood T cell repertoires in COVID-19. With 3 bases removed from V and 10 bases from J, the gap between germline ends came to 10 bases. CDR1 is MNHEY, CDR2 SMNVEV, per germline (reference sequence). CDR3 length equals 12 residues. Sequenced by immunoSEQ multiplex PCR; TCRdb stores in-frame clones only, minus some. The sample has 350,000 to 400,000 clones; 80% to 90% are singletons. The chain joins TRBV27 to TRBJ1-5; unclear D gene. Source material: PBMCs or T cells enriched from blood (not recorded which). The TCR was taken from a man between 18 and 29 years old who had recovered from COVID-19. The CDR3 nucleotides are TGTGCCAGCAGTTTCCCCGGGAGCCCCCAGCATTTT. Translation gives CASSFPGSPQHF.